Detailed here is one T cell receptor (beta chain). Its antigen remains unknown. At one end the junction does not follow the germline gene, possibly because of a read error. The record originates from a study of T cell responses to AZD1222 COVID-19 vaccine. Across the whole study: Analysis merged second doses at about 4 or about 12 weeks. Study conclusions and caveats: An increase in Spike-specific TCR breadth and depth was observed after two AZD1222 doses. Most donors were white British and more were female, and clonal diversity was possibly underestimated.

The CDR3 runs to 11 residues. Germline V gene lookup returns CDR1 KGHSH and CDR2 LQKENI. Measured with immunoSEQ multiplex PCR; TCRdb has only the in-frame clones, and not every one. The table includes tens of thousands of clones, about 87% detected once. The gene calls are TRBV18 and TRBJ2-1; D is possibly TRBD1 or TRBD2 (5 bases each). The sequences come from peripheral blood, collected on day 0 of AZD1222 vaccination. This clonotype originated in an adult in good health. The CDR3 coding sequence is TGTGCCAGCTCCCCACTAGGGGTTCTATTCTTC. Protein: CASSPLGVLFF.